The next 10 T cell receptor beta chains were all read from a single sample in a study of blood T cell repertoires in COVID-19. The repertoire was sequenced with immunoSEQ multiplex PCR; TCRdb's copy has only in-frame clones and lacks some. The data show some 130,000 clones, roughly 78% seen once. The sequencing sample was made of PBMCs or T cells enriched from blood (not recorded which). These receptors were collected from a woman between 45 and 60 years old who had recovered from COVID-19.

This clone was counted a few times. The rearrangement joins TRBV11-2 to TRBJ2-7; D not certain. Germline CDR1 reads SGHAT; CDR2 reads FQNNGV. This CDR3 has 13 residues. Trimming removed 3 bases from V and 2 bases from J, with 8 bases in between. The CDR3 loop is CASSLAGPYEQYV. For the CDR3, the DNA is TGTGCCAGCAGCTTGGCAGGTCCCTACGAGCAGTACGTC.

V gene TRBV18 combines with J gene TRBJ1-4; D is undetermined. The CDR3 runs to 18 residues. From germline, CDR1 is KGHSH and CDR2 LQKENI. V shed 0 bases and J shed 1 base, with 15 bases lying between them. CDR3: CASSPPVGSGETNEKLFF. CDR3 DNA: TGTGCCAGCTCACCACCTGTGGGGAGCGGAGAAACTAATGAAAAACTGTTTTTT. Based on the CDR3 plus reference TRBV18 and TRBJ1-4, the full variable domain is NAGVMQNPRHLVRRRGQEARLRCSPMKGHSHVYWYRQLPEEGLKFMVYLQKENIIDESGMPKERFSAEFPKEGPSILRIQQVVRGDSAAYFCASSPPVGSGETNEKLFFGSGTQLSVL.

This chain uses TRBV20-1 with TRBJ1-1; D unresolved. There are 16 residues in the CDR3. Trimming removed 3 bases at V and 11 bases at J, with 28 bases between. Germline CDR1 reads DFQATT; CDR2 reads SNEGSKA (reference sequence). The CDR3: CSASEVGGRSSHGAFF. The CDR3 DNA reads as TGCAGTGCTAGTGAGGTGGGAGGCAGGAGCTCTCACGGGGCTTTCTTT.

This rearrangement joins TRBV29-1 to TRBJ1-2; TRBD1 is a possible D gene (6 bases). The V gene's germline CDR1 is SQVTM and CDR2 ANQGSEA. This CDR3 has 12 amino acids. Trimming removed 4 bases from V and 5 bases from J, with 11 bases in between. Written as DNA, the CDR3 is TGCAGCGTTGTAGGACAGTTTTATGGCTACACCTTC. Translating gives CSVVGQFYGYTF.

The genes are TRBV15 and TRBJ1-5; possible D gene TRBD1, 5 bases. V gave up 0 bases and J gave up 6 bases, with 12 bases separating them. There are 15 residues in the CDR3. The germline gives CDR1 LNHNV, CDR2 YYDKDF (reference sequence). CDR3 protein: CATSRETVIPQPQHF. In DNA form, the CDR3 reads TGTGCCACCAGCAGAGAGACAGTGATCCCTCAGCCCCAGCATTTT. The full variable domain, completed using reference TRBV15 and TRBJ1-5, is DAMVIQNPRYQVTQFGKPVTLSCSQTLNHNVMYWYQQKSSQAPKLLFHYYDKDFNNEADTPDNFQSRRPNTSFCFLDIRSPGLGDTAMYLCATSRETVIPQPQHFGDGTRLSIL.

The chain links TRBV5-1 to TRBJ1-1; tentative D call: TRBD1 (5 bases). Germline V lookup: CDR1 SGHRS, CDR2 YFSETQ. V lost 7 bases and J 4 bases, leaving 17 bases between the germline ends. This CDR3 spans 14 amino acids. Written as DNA, the CDR3 is TGCGCCAGCCGTACAGTTAGCGGGGCCACTGAAGCTTTCTTT. Its protein product is CASRTVSGATEAFF.

The rearrangement joins TRBV10-3 to TRBJ2-3; possible D gene TRBD2, 7 bases. V was clipped by 0 bases and J by 1 base, with 17 bases between them. The CDR3 contains 18 residues. Germline CDR1 is ENHRY and CDR2 is SYGVKD. The DNA for the CDR3 is TGTGCCATCAGTGAGTCCACCGGGGGAGGGGGTGGCACAGATACGCAGTATTTT. This sequence encodes CAISESTGGGGGTDTQYF.

This clone was detected once. V gene TRBV3-1 (or the pseudogene TRBV3-2) combines with J gene TRBJ1-1; D uncertain. Germline lookup yields CDR1 LGHDT and CDR2 YNNKEL (reference sequence). V lost 1 base, J lost 1 base, and 7 bases lay in between. This CDR3 spans 14 amino acids. This CDR3 reads CASSQVPRNTEAFF. DNA of the CDR3: TGTGCCAGCAGCCAAGTACCGAGGAACACTGAAGCTTTCTTT.

The rearrangement joins TRBV9 to TRBJ2-2, with 8 bases matching TRBD1. This CDR3 has 15 amino acids. Germline V gene sequence: CDR1 SGDLS, CDR2 YYNGEE. V lost 6 bases and J lost 4; bases outside the gene matches: 8. The CDR3, as DNA: TGTGCCAGCACCCTGACAGGGGTGAGCACCGGGGAGCTGTTTTTT. This sequence encodes CASTLTGVSTGELFF.

The chain is built from TRBV25-1 and TRBJ1-1; 7 nucleotides agree with TRBD1. Germline loops: CDR1 MGHDK, CDR2 SYGVNS. This CDR3 spans 13 amino acids. CDR3 sequence: CGGGEFVNTEAFF. CDR3 DNA: TGTGGAGGGGGCGAATTCGTGAACACTGAAGCTTTCTTT. The full variable domain, rest sourced from reference TRBV25-1 and TRBJ1-1, is EADIYQTPRYLVIGTGKKITLECSQTMGHDKMYWYQQDPGMELHLIHYSYGVNSTEKGDLSSESTVSRIRTEHFPLTLESARPSHTSQYLCGGGEFVNTEAFFGQGTRLTVV.